The next 32 T cell receptor beta chains were all read from a single sample in a study of shared clonotypes between healthy human individuals. This table comes from immunoSEQ multiplex PCR, and its TCRdb copy is limited to in-frame clones, with some not included. The data hold approximately 2.3 million clones, with approximately 95% observed a single time. Input material: naive CD4+ T cells from PBMCs. Subset in this sample: CD45RA+ positively selected. These TCRs come from a man aged 18 to 30 in good health. Some clones in this sample may be carry-over from other donors' samples.

Notes on this clone: Additional DNA sequences in this sample encode the identical CDR3. The rearrangement uses TRBV27 and TRBJ2-3; D possibly matches TRBD1 or TRBD2 (5 bases each). Trimming took 5 bases from V and 2 from J, leaving 11 bases between them. Germline V CDR1 and CDR2: MNHEY, SMNVEV (reference sequence). CDR3 length: 14 residues. CDR3 residues: CASSLQGATDTQYF. CDR3 sequence (DNA): TGTGCCAGCAGTCTCCAGGGAGCCACAGATACGCAGTATTTT.

The CDR3 sequence: CASSLSVGGAFGANVLTF. The CDR3 DNA follows: TGTGCCAGCAGTTTATCAGTAGGGGGCGCGTTTGGGGCCAACGTCCTGACTTTC. The chain employs TRBV27 and TRBJ2-6, with 7 bases identical to TRBD1. V dropped 0 bases and J dropped 3; count of bases not matched to a gene: 8. Germline lookup yields CDR1 MNHEY and CDR2 SMNVEV (reference sequence). CDR3 size: 18 residues.

CDR3 nucleotides: TGTGCCAGCGACAAGGGCCTGGTGTCGGGCTACACCTTC. Its protein product is CASDKGLVSGYTF. The chain links TRBV28 to TRBJ1-2; D gene unclear. CDR1 is MDHEN, CDR2 SYDVKM, per germline. CDR3 length: 13 residues. With 8 bases removed from V and 8 bases from J, the gap between germline ends came to 18 bases.

V gene TRBV7-9 combines with J gene TRBJ2-6, with D unresolved. V was shortened by 0 bases and J by 3 bases, with 9 bases between the two germline ends. Germline CDR1 SEHNR, CDR2 FQNEAQ (reference sequence). This CDR3 region has 16 residues. This chain's CDR3 is CASSLALQFGANVLTF. CDR3 DNA: TGTGCCAGCAGCTTAGCGCTACAGTTTGGGGCCAACGTCCTGACTTTC.

The genes are TRBV11-2 and TRBJ2-1; D gene unclear. CDR3 length: 13 residues. The V end was cut by 6 bases, the J end by 7 bases, with 13 bases between. Germline CDR1 SGHAT, CDR2 FQNNGV. The CDR3 loop reads CASRSDSGNEQFF. The CDR3 DNA is TGTGCCAGCAGGTCCGACTCGGGTAATGAGCAGTTCTTC.

The genes are TRBV7-3 and TRBJ2-1; perhaps TRBD2 as D (5 bases). Trimming shortened V by 5 bases and J by 3 bases, and 8 bases separated the two germline ends. The CDR3 contains 13 residues. Looked up from germline, CDR1 is SGHTA and CDR2 is FQGTGA. CDR3 in amino acids: CASSAGDYNEQFF. The CDR3 nucleotides are TGTGCCAGCAGCGCCGGGGACTACAATGAGCAGTTCTTC.

V and J are TRBV2 and TRBJ2-7; D is uncertain. V lost 4 bases, J lost 7 bases, and 14 bases lay in between. CDR3 size: 13 residues. Germline V CDR1 and CDR2: SNHLY, FYNNEI. The CDR3 coding sequence is TGTGCCAGCAGTGTCTGGCCCCTGGGGGAGCAGTACTTC. Its protein is CASSVWPLGEQYF. Drawing the rest from reference TRBV2 and TRBJ2-7, the complete variable domain is EPEVTQTPSHQVTQMGQEVILRCVPISNHLYFYWYRQILGQKVEFLVSFYNNEISEKSEIFDDQFSVERPDGSNFTLKIRSTKLEDSAMYFCASSVWPLGEQYFGPGTRLTVT.

This clone turned up a few times. The rearrangement joins TRBV7-6 to TRBJ1-1, with D unclear. The CDR3 runs to 12 residues. The germline gives CDR1 SGHVS, CDR2 FNYEAQ. Trimming shortened V by 5 bases and J by 7 bases, and 11 bases separated the two germline ends. The CDR3 sequence: CASSAGWGEAFF. As DNA, the CDR3 is TGTGCCAGCAGCGCTGGGTGGGGTGAAGCTTTCTTT.

CDR3 sequence: CASHRHYQETQYF. The CDR3 coding sequence is TGTGCCAGCCATCGGCACTACCAAGAGACCCAGTACTTC. V and J are TRBV5-4 and TRBJ2-5; D gene ambiguous. There are 13 residues in the CDR3. V was clipped by 7 bases and J by 0 bases, with 10 bases between them. Germline V CDR1 and CDR2: SGHNT, YYREEE (reference sequence). Variable domain in full (rest from reference TRBV5-4 and TRBJ2-5): ETGVTQSPTHLIKTRGQQVTLRCSSQSGHNTVSWYQQALGQGPQFIFQYYREEENGRGNFPPRFSGLQFPNYSSELNVNALELDDSALYLCASHRHYQETQYFGPGTRLLVL.

Turning to this clone: Other DNA sequences in this specimen translate into the identical CDR3. The gene calls are TRBV7-9 and TRBJ1-1; D call uncertain. The germline V gene encodes CDR1 SEHNR and CDR2 FQNEAQ (reference sequence). CDR3 length equals 14 residues. V was cut by 1 base and J by 1 base, with 7 bases left in between. CDR3 in amino acids: CASSLGAGNTEAFF. In nucleotides, the CDR3 is TGTGCCAGCAGCTTAGGGGCCGGGAACACTGAAGCTTTCTTT.

For this clone: One end of the junction fails to match germline, which may point to a read error. This sequence joins TRBV5-1 and TRBJ1-1; the match to TRBD1 covers 9 bases. The CDR3 consists of 13 residues. Germline lookup yields CDR1 SGHRS and CDR2 YFSETQ. The CDR3 DNA sequence: TGCGCCAGCAGATTGGACAGGGGTGCTGAAGCTTTCTTT. Amino acids: CASRLDRGAEAFF.

This clone appeared once. This sequence joins TRBV7-9 and TRBJ2-1; D remains unclear. This CDR3 contains 16 residues. The germline V gene has CDR1 SEHNR and CDR2 FQNEAQ (reference sequence). V was shortened by 3 bases and J by 6 bases, with 18 bases between the two germline ends. The CDR3 region has the DNA TGTGCCAGCAGCTTCCACTCGGCCGGCGGAGCCAATGAGCAGTTCTTC. It is translated as CASSFHSAGGANEQFF.

This rearrangement joins TRBV28 to TRBJ1-4; D is ambiguous. Germline lookup yields CDR1 MDHEN and CDR2 SYDVKM. V gave up 3 bases and J gave up 7 bases, with 9 bases separating them. The CDR3 sequence is 13 residues long. The CDR3 is CASSLSGLEKLFF. The CDR3 DNA reads TGTGCCAGCAGTTTGTCTGGGCTTGAAAAACTGTTTTTT.

The CDR3 loop reads CASSTDWGNTEAFF. DNA of the CDR3: TGCGCCAGCAGCACGGACTGGGGGAACACTGAAGCTTTCTTT. The rearrangement joins TRBV5-1 to TRBJ1-1; D gene ambiguous. CDR3 length: 14 amino acids. V was trimmed by 4 bases and J by 1 base, leaving 11 bases between them. Germline-derived CDR1 and CDR2 are SGHRS and YFSETQ.

In this sample, this clone turned up once. The chain joins TRBV7-7 to TRBJ2-2; TRBD2 agrees at 11 bases. Germline-derived CDR1 and CDR2 are SSHAT and FNYEAQ (reference sequence). The CDR3 totals 15 residues. V trimming: 2 bases; J trimming: 5 bases; junction bases outside the gene matches: 1. The CDR3 DNA reads TGTGCCAGCAGCTTACTAGCGGGAGGTACCGGGGAGCTGTTTTTT. Residues: CASSLLAGGTGELFF.

This sequence joins TRBV19 and TRBJ2-3; D not resolved. Trimming removed 5 bases from V and 2 bases from J, with 17 bases in between. The V gene's germline CDR1 is LNHDA and CDR2 SQIVND (reference sequence). The CDR3 sequence is 16 residues long. CDR3 nucleotides: TGTGCCAGTAGTCCGATCCCGGGCCTTCACACAGATACGCAGTATTTT. Translating it yields CASSPIPGLHTDTQYF.

The chain combines TRBV7-9 with TRBJ2-2; no firm D call. V lost 5 bases to trimming and J lost 7 bases, with 8 bases between them. Germline CDR1 reads SEHNR; CDR2 reads FQNEAQ (reference sequence). This CDR3 region has 12 residues. CDR3 in amino acids: CASSPVGGELFF. CDR3 DNA: TGTGCCAGCAGCCCCGTTGGCGGGGAGCTGTTTTTT.

The CDR3: CAIRDRPTGELFF. The CDR3 DNA sequence: TGTGCCATCAGGGACAGGCCCACCGGGGAGCTGTTTTTT. V gene TRBV10-3 combines with J gene TRBJ2-2; 7 positions agree with TRBD1. With 6 bases clipped from V and 4 bases from J, the junction kept 2 bases outside the gene matches. The CDR3 runs to 13 residues. The germline V gene has CDR1 ENHRY and CDR2 SYGVKD.

The chain links TRBV7-8 to TRBJ1-5, with a possible D match to TRBD1 (5 bases). Trimming took off 1 base at V and 1 base at J, with 17 bases between the two ends. Germline CDR1 SGHVS, CDR2 FQNEAQ. This CDR3 comprises 18 residues. The CDR3 sequence is CASSLVGRGGESNQPQHF. The DNA of the CDR3 is TGTGCCAGCAGCTTAGTGGGCCGTGGGGGGGAGAGCAATCAGCCCCAGCATTTT.

This chain uses TRBV6-1 with TRBJ1-2; D might be TRBD1 (6 bases). The V end lost 3 bases, the J end lost 12 bases, and 14 bases lay between the germline ends. CDR1 and CDR2 from the germline V gene are MNHNS and SASEGT. This CDR3 is built from 12 residues. DNA for the CDR3: TGTGCCAGCAGTGAGGGGACACCTCAAAACACCTTC. As protein: CASSEGTPQNTF.

This sequence joins TRBV9 and TRBJ2-7; D gene unclear. Germline V gene lookup returns CDR1 SGDLS and CDR2 YYNGEE. This CDR3 has 12 residues. With 1 base removed from V and 6 bases from J, the gap between germline ends came to 8 bases. The CDR3 protein is CASSVLWGEQYF. In DNA, the CDR3 is TGTGCCAGCAGCGTACTGTGGGGCGAGCAGTACTTC.

J is TRBJ2-2 and V is TRBV30; 7 bases fit TRBD2. J gave up 2 bases and V 6 bases, and 9 bases lay outside the gene matches. CDR1 is GTSNPN, CDR2 SVGIG, per germline (reference sequence). The CDR3 extends over 15 amino acids. CDR3 amino acids: CACKPGLDNTGELFF. The CDR3 region has the DNA TGTGCCTGTAAACCCGGACTAGATAACACCGGGGAGCTGTTTTTT.

This clone was counted between two and nine times. The chain links TRBV7-9 to TRBJ1-1; D is uncertain. Deletions cut 6 bases from V and 7 bases from J, with 18 bases between. This CDR3 region has 14 residues. Germline V gene lookup returns CDR1 SEHNR and CDR2 FQNEAQ (reference sequence). The CDR3 region is CASSQSGVGREAFF. The CDR3 coding sequence is TGTGCCAGCAGTCAATCCGGAGTCGGCCGTGAAGCTTTCTTT.

This chain joins TRBV5-8 and TRBJ1-2; D not certain. This CDR3 has 14 amino acids. Trimming pared 1 base from V and 2 bases from J, leaving 9 bases between. CDR1 SGHTS and CDR2 YDEGEE come from the germline V gene. CDR3 nucleotides: TGTGCCAGCAGCTTGATTCCGGAGAACTATGGCTACACCTTC. It yields the protein CASSLIPENYGYTF.

The chain joins TRBV15 to TRBJ2-3, with D perhaps matching TRBD1 (7 bases). Germline V gene lookup returns CDR1 LNHNV and CDR2 YYDKDF (reference sequence). Trimming took 1 base from V and 0 from J, leaving 11 bases between them. This CDR3 comprises 16 residues. The CDR3 spells CATSRGDSGSTDTQYF. The CDR3, as DNA: TGTGCCACCAGCAGAGGGGACAGCGGGAGCACAGATACGCAGTATTTT.

This clone appeared a few times. This chain joins TRBV10-3 and TRBJ1-2; no clear D. The V gene lost 3 bases and the J gene lost 8 bases, with 10 bases spanning the gap. Germline CDR1 reads ENHRY; CDR2 reads SYGVKD. The CDR3 has 12 residues. This chain's CDR3 is CAISDEMRGYTF. The CDR3 coding sequence is TGTGCCATCAGTGATGAGATGAGGGGCTACACCTTC.

This chain links TRBV5-1 with TRBJ1-1, with D possibly being TRBD1 (5 bases). The V gene lost 4 bases and the J gene lost 1 base, with 14 bases spanning the gap. The CDR3 spans 15 residues. The germline V gene has CDR1 SGHRS and CDR2 YFSETQ. CDR3 in amino acids: CASSPSPRENTEAFF. The DNA of the CDR3 is TGCGCCAGCAGCCCCTCCCCCAGGGAGAACACTGAAGCTTTCTTT. Full variable domain (missing parts from reference TRBV5-1 and TRBJ1-1): KAGVTQTPRYLIKTRGQQVTLSCSPISGHRSVSWYQQTPGQGLQFLFEYFSETQRNKGNFPGRFSGRQFSNSRSEMNVSTLELGDSALYLCASSPSPRENTEAFFGQGTRLTVV.

V and J are TRBV7-3 and TRBJ2-2, with D hard to call. This CDR3 has 15 residues. Germline loops: CDR1 SGHTA, CDR2 FQGTGA. Between the trimmed V and J ends, which lost 5 bases and 0 bases, there was a span of 10 bases. The CDR3 coding sequence is TGTGCCAGCAGCCTCTTTCCACCGAACACCGGGGAGCTGTTTTTT. Translation: CASSLFPPNTGELFF.

This clone was detected only once. The chain links TRBV5-1 to TRBJ2-5, with D possibly being TRBD1 (6 bases). Germline V gene data show CDR1 as SGHRS and CDR2 as YFSETQ. The length of the CDR3 is 15 residues. V lost 0 bases, J lost 2 bases, and 11 bases lay in between. The CDR3 coding sequence is TGCGCCAGCAGCTTGGCGGGACAACCACAAGAGACCCAGTACTTC. It translates to CASSLAGQPQETQYF. The whole variable domain, filled in from reference TRBV5-1 and TRBJ2-5, reads KAGVTQTPRYLIKTRGQQVTLSCSPISGHRSVSWYQQTPGQGLQFLFEYFSETQRNKGNFPGRFSGRQFSNSRSEMNVSTLELGDSALYLCASSLAGQPQETQYFGPGTRLLVL.

This clone appeared a single time. This chain links TRBV6-5 with TRBJ1-1; D call uncertain. Trimming cost V 8 bases and J 0 bases, with 16 bases left between them. The CDR3 length is 15 residues. CDR1 and CDR2 (germline): MNHEY, SVGAGI. The CDR3 DNA reads as TGTGCCAGCCGGCCCCTGGAGAGGATGAACACTGAAGCTTTCTTT. This gives the protein CASRPLERMNTEAFF.

This chain links TRBV10-2 with TRBJ2-1, with D perhaps matching TRBD2 (5 bases). The CDR3 contains 15 residues. Trimming left V 7 bases short and J 0 bases short, with 13 bases between. CDR1 WSHSY and CDR2 SAAADI come from the germline V gene. CDR3 sequence (DNA): TGCGCCAGCACTAAGGGAGTACCCTCCTACAATGAGCAGTTCTTC. Residues: CASTKGVPSYNEQFF.

This clone is a singleton in its sample. This same CDR3 is encoded by further DNA sequences in the sample. This chain's CDR3 is CASSLVGETQYF. Written as DNA, the CDR3 is TGTGCCAGCAGCTTAGTCGGTGAGACCCAGTACTTC. This chain joins TRBV11-2 and TRBJ2-5, with D unclear. Trimming left V 1 base short and J 5 bases short, with 5 bases between. The V gene's germline CDR1 is SGHAT and CDR2 FQNNGV. This CDR3 region has 12 residues.